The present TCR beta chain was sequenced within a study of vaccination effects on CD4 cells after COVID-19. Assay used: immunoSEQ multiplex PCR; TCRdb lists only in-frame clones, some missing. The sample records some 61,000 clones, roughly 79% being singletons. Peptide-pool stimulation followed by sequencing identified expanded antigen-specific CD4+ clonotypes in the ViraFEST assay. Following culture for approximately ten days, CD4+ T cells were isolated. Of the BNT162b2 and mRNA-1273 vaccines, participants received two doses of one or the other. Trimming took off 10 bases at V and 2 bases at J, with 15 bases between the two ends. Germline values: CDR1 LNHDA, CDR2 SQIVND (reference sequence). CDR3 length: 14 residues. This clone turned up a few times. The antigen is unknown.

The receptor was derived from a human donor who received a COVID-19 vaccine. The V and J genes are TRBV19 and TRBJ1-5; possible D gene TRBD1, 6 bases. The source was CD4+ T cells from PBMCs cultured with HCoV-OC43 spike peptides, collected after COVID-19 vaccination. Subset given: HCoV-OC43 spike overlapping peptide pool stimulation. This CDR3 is CATRGPNGNQPQHF. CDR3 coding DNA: TGTGCCACCCGGGGGCCAAACGGCAATCAGCCCCAGCATTTT.